Described below is a single TCR beta chain sequence and its context. Sequencing used immunoSEQ multiplex PCR; TCRdb keeps in-frame clones, though not all of them. In the table there are about 80,000 clones, around nine tenths of which are singletons. The sample is drawn from a study of T cell changes during pregnancy in multiple sclerosis. The CDR3 has 16 amino acids. The V gene's germline CDR1 is SGHRS and CDR2 YFSETQ. V dropped 3 bases and J dropped 1; count of bases not matched to a gene: 9. The chain employs TRBV5-1 and TRBJ1-1, with 7 nucleotides matching TRBD1. Sequenced material: CD4+ T cells from peripheral blood mononuclear cells, taken before pregnancy. The source is a female donor with multiple sclerosis, enrolled in a pregnancy study. This CDR3 is CASSSGRDSANTEAFF. The CDR3 DNA reads as TGCGCCAGCAGCTCAGGTCGGGACAGCGCGAACACTGAAGCTTTCTTT.